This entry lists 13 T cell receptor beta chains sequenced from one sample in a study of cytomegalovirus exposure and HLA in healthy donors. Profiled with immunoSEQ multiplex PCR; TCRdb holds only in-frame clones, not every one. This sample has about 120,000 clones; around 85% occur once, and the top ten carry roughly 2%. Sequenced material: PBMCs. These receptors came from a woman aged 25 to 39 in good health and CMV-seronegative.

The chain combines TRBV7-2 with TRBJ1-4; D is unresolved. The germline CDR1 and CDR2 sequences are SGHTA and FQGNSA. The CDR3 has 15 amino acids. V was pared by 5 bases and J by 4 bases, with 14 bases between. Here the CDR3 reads CASSRPGRRNEKLFF. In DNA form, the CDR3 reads TGTGCCAGCAGCCGCCCCGGGAGACGTAATGAAAAACTGTTTTTT.

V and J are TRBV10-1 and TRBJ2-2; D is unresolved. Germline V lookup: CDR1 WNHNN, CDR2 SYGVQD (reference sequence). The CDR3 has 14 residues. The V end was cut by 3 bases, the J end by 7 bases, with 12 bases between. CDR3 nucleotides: TGCGCCAGCAGTGAAAGTAGACGAGGCGGGGAGCTGTTTTTT. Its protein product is CASSESRRGGELFF.

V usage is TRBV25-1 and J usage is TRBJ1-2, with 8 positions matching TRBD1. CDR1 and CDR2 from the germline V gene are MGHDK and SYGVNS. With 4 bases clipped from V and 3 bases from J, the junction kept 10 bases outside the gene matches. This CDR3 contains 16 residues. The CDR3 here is CASSVSQGAIDYGYTF. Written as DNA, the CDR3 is TGTGCCAGCAGTGTATCTCAGGGGGCTATCGACTATGGCTACACCTTC.

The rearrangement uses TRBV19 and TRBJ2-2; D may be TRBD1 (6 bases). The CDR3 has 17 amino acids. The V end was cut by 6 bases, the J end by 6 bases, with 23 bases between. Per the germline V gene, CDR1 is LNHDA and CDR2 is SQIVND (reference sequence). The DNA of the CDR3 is TGTGCCAGTAGCCCCCAGGGGCCAACGGGGTACCCCGGGGAGCTGTTTTTT. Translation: CASSPQGPTGYPGELFF. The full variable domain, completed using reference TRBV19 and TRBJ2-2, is DGGITQSPKYLFRKEGQNVTLSCEQNLNHDAMYWYRQDPGQGLRLIYYSQIVNDFQKGDIAEGYSVSREKKESFPLTVTSAQKNPTAFYLCASSPQGPTGYPGELFFGEGSRLTVL.

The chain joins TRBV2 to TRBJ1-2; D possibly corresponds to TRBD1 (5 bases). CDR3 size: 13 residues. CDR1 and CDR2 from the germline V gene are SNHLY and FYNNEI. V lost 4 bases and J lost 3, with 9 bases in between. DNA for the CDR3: TGTGCCAGCAGTGGACAGTTTGACTATGGCTACACCTTC. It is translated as CASSGQFDYGYTF.

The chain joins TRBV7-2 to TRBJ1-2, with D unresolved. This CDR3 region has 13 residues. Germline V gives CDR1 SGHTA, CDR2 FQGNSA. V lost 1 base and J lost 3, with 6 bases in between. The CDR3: CASSLDTDYGYTF. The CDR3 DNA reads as TGTGCCAGCAGCTTAGATACAGACTATGGCTACACCTTC.

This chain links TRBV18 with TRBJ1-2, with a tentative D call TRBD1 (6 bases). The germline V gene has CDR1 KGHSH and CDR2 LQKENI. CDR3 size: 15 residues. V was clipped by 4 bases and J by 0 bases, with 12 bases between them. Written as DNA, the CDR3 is TGTGCCAGCTCACAAGGACAGCGATCTAACTATGGCTACACCTTC. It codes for CASSQGQRSNYGYTF.

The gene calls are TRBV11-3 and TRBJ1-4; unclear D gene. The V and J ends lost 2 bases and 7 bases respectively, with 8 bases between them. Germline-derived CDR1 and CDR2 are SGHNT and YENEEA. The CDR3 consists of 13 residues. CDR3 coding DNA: TGTGCCAGCAGCTTACGGACTGCTGAAAAACTGTTTTTT. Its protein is CASSLRTAEKLFF.

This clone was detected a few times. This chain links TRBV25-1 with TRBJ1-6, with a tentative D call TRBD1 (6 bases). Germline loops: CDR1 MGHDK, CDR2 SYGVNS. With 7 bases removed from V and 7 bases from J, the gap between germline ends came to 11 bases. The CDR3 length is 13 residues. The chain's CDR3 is CASTRGQNSPLHF. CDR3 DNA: TGTGCCAGCACCAGAGGACAGAATTCACCCCTCCACTTT.

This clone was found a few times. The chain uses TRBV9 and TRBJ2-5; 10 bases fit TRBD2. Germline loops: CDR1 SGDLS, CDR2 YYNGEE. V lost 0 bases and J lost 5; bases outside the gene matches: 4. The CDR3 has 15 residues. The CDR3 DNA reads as TGTGCCAGCAGCGTAGAAGCGGGGGGGCCCGAGACCCAGTACTTC. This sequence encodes CASSVEAGGPETQYF.

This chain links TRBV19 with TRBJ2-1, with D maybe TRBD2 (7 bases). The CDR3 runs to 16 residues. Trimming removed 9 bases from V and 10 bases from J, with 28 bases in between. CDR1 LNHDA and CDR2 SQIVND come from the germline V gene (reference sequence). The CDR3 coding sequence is TGTGCCAGCAGCTTTCAAGTGGCGGGGGCCGGGAGAGAGCAGTTCTTC. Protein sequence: CASSFQVAGAGREQFF.

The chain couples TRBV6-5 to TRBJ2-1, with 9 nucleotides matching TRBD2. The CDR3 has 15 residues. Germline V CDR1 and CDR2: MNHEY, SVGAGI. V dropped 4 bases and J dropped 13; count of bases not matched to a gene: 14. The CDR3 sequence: CASSFQRGDSEPQFF. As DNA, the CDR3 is TGTGCCAGCAGTTTCCAGCGGGGGGATTCAGAACCCCAGTTCTTC.

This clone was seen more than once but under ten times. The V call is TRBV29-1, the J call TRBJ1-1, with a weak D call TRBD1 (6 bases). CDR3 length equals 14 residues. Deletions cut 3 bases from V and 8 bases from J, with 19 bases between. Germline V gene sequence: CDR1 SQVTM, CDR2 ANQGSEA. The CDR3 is CSVDGRGGGPEAFF. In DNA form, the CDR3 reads TGCAGCGTTGATGGCAGGGGCGGGGGTCCCGAAGCTTTCTTT. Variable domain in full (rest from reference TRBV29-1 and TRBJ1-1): SAVISQKPSRDICQRGTSLTIQCQVDSQVTMMFWYRQQPGQSLTLIATANQGSEATYESGFVIDKFPISRPNLTFSTLTVSNMSPEDSSIYLCSVDGRGGGPEAFFGQGTRLTVV.